This TCR beta chain was sequenced in a study of blood T cell repertoires in COVID-19. Trimming removed 0 bases at V and 0 bases at J, with 9 bases between. Germline V lookup: CDR1 LGHNA, CDR2 YNFKEQ. CDR3 size: 17 residues. As handled by the study authors: Amplified reference gene primers provided the basis for estimating nucleated cell counts. TCRdb's table, derived via immunoSEQ multiplex PCR, lists solely in-frame clones and lacks some. The DNA was the basis for D and trimming; V, J and clone size are from that table. The repertoire consists of about 200,000 clones, with roughly four fifths occurring once and the leading ten covering 4.5% to 5.5%.

The rearrangement links TRBV4-2 to TRBJ1-6, with D possibly being TRBD1 (6 bases). The sequence derives from a woman aged 70-85 years with COVID-19, enrolled during active disease. Specimen: peripheral blood. CDR3 amino acids: CASSQDDRSSYNSPLHF. CDR3 sequence (DNA): TGTGCCAGCAGCCAAGACGACAGGAGCTCCTATAATTCACCCCTCCACTTT.